Below are 8 T cell receptor beta chains sequenced from a single sample in a study of shared clonotypes between healthy human individuals. TCRdb's copy holds only in-frame clones and misses some; the assay was immunoSEQ multiplex PCR. The sample lists nearly 1 million clones; 70% to 85% were seen once. The specimen sequenced was memory CD4+ T cells sorted from blood. Subset in this sample: CD45RA-negative fraction. All receptors come from a man aged 18 to 29 in good health.

The V and J genes are TRBV18 and TRBJ1-5; D unclear. Deletions cut 1 base from V and 3 bases from J, with 10 bases between. The CDR3 contains 15 residues. The germline V gene has CDR1 KGHSH and CDR2 LQKENI. The CDR3 nucleotides read TGTGCCAGCTCACCACAGGGAAAGGCCAATCAGCCCCAGCATTTT. Its translation is CASSPQGKANQPQHF.

CDR3 bases: TGTGCCATCAGCCCTAGTGAAGAAGAGACCCAGTACTTC. Its protein product is CAISPSEEETQYF. The rearrangement uses TRBV10-3 and TRBJ2-5; D gene uncertain. The CDR3 has 13 residues. V was shortened by 6 bases and J by 3 bases, with 11 bases between the two germline ends. Germline V gene data show CDR1 as ENHRY and CDR2 as SYGVKD.

The chain couples TRBV28 to TRBJ1-2; D is possibly TRBD1 (5 bases). The germline CDR1 and CDR2 sequences are MDHEN and SYDVKM. V dropped 4 bases and J dropped 4 bases, with 16 bases sitting between them. The CDR3 sequence is 15 residues long. The CDR3 is CASSSYAGRTYGYTF. The CDR3 DNA reads TGTGCCAGCAGTTCCTACGCAGGGAGGACCTATGGCTACACCTTC.

The CDR3 DNA follows: TGTGCCAGTCTTGGGTGGGGCAGGACGAACACCGGGGAGCTGTTTTTT. This translates into CASLGWGRTNTGELFF. J is TRBJ2-2 and V is TRBV19; TRBD1 is a possible D gene (5 bases). The V end was cut by 8 bases, the J end by 0 bases, with 16 bases between. Looked up from germline, CDR1 is LNHDA and CDR2 is SQIVND (reference sequence). The CDR3 loop spans 16 amino acids.

This rearrangement joins TRBV2 to TRBJ2-7; the match to TRBD1 covers 10 bases. Trimming took 5 bases from V and 4 from J; bases not matched to a gene: 11. The CDR3 totals 16 residues. The germline CDR1 and CDR2 sequences are SNHLY and FYNNEI. The CDR3 DNA is TGTGCCAGCAGTCAAACCGGGACAGGGGTCAGATACGAGCAGTACTTC. Its protein is CASSQTGTGVRYEQYF. The full variable domain, rest sourced from reference TRBV2 and TRBJ2-7, is EPEVTQTPSHQVTQMGQEVILRCVPISNHLYFYWYRQILGQKVEFLVSFYNNEISEKSEIFDDQFSVERPDGSNFTLKIRSTKLEDSAMYFCASSQTGTGVRYEQYFGPGTRLTVT.

Only one count was recorded for this clone. The rearrangement uses TRBV28 and TRBJ2-3; D may be TRBD1 or TRBD2 (5 bases each). Looked up from germline, CDR1 is MDHEN and CDR2 is SYDVKM. The CDR3 has 15 amino acids. The germline V and J ends were trimmed by 3 bases and 7 bases, with 17 bases remaining between them. CDR3: CASSFDWVGTNTQYF. CDR3 DNA: TGTGCCAGCAGTTTTGACTGGGTAGGGACGAATACGCAGTATTTT.

The chain carries TRBV6-1 and TRBJ2-1, with no clear D. The CDR3 has 15 residues. Germline V CDR1 and CDR2: MNHNS, SASEGT. Trimming left V 1 base short and J 7 bases short, with 14 bases between. The CDR3 sequence: CASSEGLSPSNEQFF. The CDR3 nucleotides read TGTGCCAGCAGTGAAGGGTTATCCCCCTCGAATGAGCAGTTCTTC.

Details on this clone: Other DNA sequences within the sample encode an identical CDR3. J is TRBJ2-6 and V is TRBV18; the D gene is possibly TRBD1 (5 bases). V was clipped by 3 bases and J by 4 bases, with 10 bases between them. The CDR3 totals 15 residues. Germline values: CDR1 KGHSH, CDR2 LQKENI. The CDR3 sequence is CASSPQGAGANVLTF. DNA for the CDR3: TGTGCCAGCTCACCTCAGGGCGCCGGGGCCAACGTCCTGACTTTC.